These T cell receptor beta chains were read from a single sample in a study of shared clonotypes between healthy human individuals. Profiled with immunoSEQ multiplex PCR; TCRdb holds only in-frame clones, not every one. The sample has some 800,000 clones, 80% to 95% seen once; the top ten hold less than 25%. Sequencing was carried out using naive CD8+ T cells sorted from blood. The source of these receptors is a man aged 25-45 years in good health. CDR3s include the opening cysteine and the closing phenylalanine or tryptophan. Fields, in order: D gene, J gene, clone size, V gene, CDR3 protein, CDR3 DNA. The D gene is left open where the match is weak. Clone size, where shown, is once, few, many, or a class for clones that have expanded.

d_call: TRBD2; j_call: TRBJ2-1; clone_size: .; v_call: TRBV7-9; cdr3_aa: CASSLPSGRSSYNEQFF; cdr3_nt: TGTGCCAGCAGCTTACCTAGCGGGAGGAGCTCCTACAATGAGCAGTTCTTC
d_call: .; j_call: TRBJ2-6; clone_size: many; v_call: TRBV28; cdr3_aa: CASSLGGSGANVLTF; cdr3_nt: TGTGCCAGCAGTCTAGGAGGTTCCGGGGCCAACGTCCTGACTTTC
d_call: .; j_call: TRBJ2-1; clone_size: .; v_call: TRBV9; cdr3_aa: CASSAGEGNEQFF; cdr3_nt: TGTGCCAGCAGCGCGGGAGAAGGGAATGAGCAGTTCTTC
d_call: .; j_call: TRBJ1-5; clone_size: .; v_call: TRBV7-8; cdr3_aa: CASSLVRASRDQPQHF; cdr3_nt: TGTGCCAGCAGCTTAGTTCGGGCCAGCCGGGATCAGCCCCAGCATTTT
d_call: TRBD2; j_call: TRBJ2-7; clone_size: .; v_call: TRBV27; cdr3_aa: CASSFSAPGTMGSEQYF; cdr3_nt: TGTGCCAGCAGTTTTTCGGCCCCCGGGACTATGGGGTCGGAGCAGTACTTC
d_call: TRBD1; j_call: TRBJ2-7; clone_size: .; v_call: TRBV28; cdr3_aa: CASSSQGQFVVDF; cdr3_nt: TGTGCCAGCAGTTCCCAGGGACAGTTTGTTGTCGACTTC
d_call: .; j_call: TRBJ1-4; clone_size: .; v_call: TRBV21-1; cdr3_aa: CASRRTGFEKLFF; cdr3_nt: TGTGCCAGCAGGAGGACAGGGTTTGAAAAACTGTTTTTT
d_call: TRBD1; j_call: TRBJ2-3; clone_size: .; v_call: TRBV5-1; cdr3_aa: CASSLGTGVSDTQYF; cdr3_nt: TGCGCCAGCAGCTTAGGGACAGGGGTTTCAGATACGCAGTATTTT
d_call: .; j_call: TRBJ2-7; clone_size: .; v_call: TRBV7-3; cdr3_aa: CASSPSGSTYEQYF; cdr3_nt: TGTGCCAGCAGCCCATCCGGCAGCACCTACGAGCAGTACTTC
d_call: .; j_call: TRBJ2-3; clone_size: .; v_call: TRBV28; cdr3_aa: CASSFITASTDTQYF; cdr3_nt: TGTGCCAGCAGTTTTATAACAGCCAGCACAGATACGCAGTATTTT
d_call: TRBD2; j_call: TRBJ2-3; clone_size: .; v_call: TRBV18; cdr3_aa: CASSPPLAGGTDTQYF; cdr3_nt: TGTGCCAGCTCACCACCGCTAGCGGGAGGAACAGATACGCAGTATTTT
d_call: .; j_call: TRBJ1-1; clone_size: few; v_call: TRBV6-5; cdr3_aa: CASSPRNTEAFF; cdr3_nt: TGTGCCAGCAGCCCACGGAACACTGAAGCTTTCTTT
d_call: .; j_call: TRBJ2-2; clone_size: .; v_call: TRBV5-4; cdr3_aa: CASSSDLGPTGELFF; cdr3_nt: TGTGCCAGCAGCTCCGACTTGGGGCCCACCGGGGAGCTGTTTTTT
d_call: .; j_call: TRBJ2-7; clone_size: .; v_call: TRBV27; cdr3_aa: CASSLRGPYEQYF; cdr3_nt: TGTGCCAGCAGTCTTCGGGGCCCCTACGAGCAGTACTTC
d_call: .; j_call: TRBJ1-3; clone_size: .; v_call: TRBV7-8; cdr3_aa: CASSPGLGGNTIYF; cdr3_nt: TGTGCCAGCAGCCCAGGGTTGGGTGGAAACACCATATATTTT
d_call: TRBD1; j_call: TRBJ2-1; clone_size: .; v_call: TRBV7-3; cdr3_aa: CASSYSGTGLNEQFF; cdr3_nt: TGTGCCAGCAGCTACTCGGGGACAGGATTAAATGAGCAGTTCTTC
d_call: .; j_call: TRBJ2-7; clone_size: .; v_call: TRBV5-6; cdr3_aa: CASSAGQTEQYF; cdr3_nt: TGTGCCAGCAGCGCGGGACAAACCGAGCAGTACTTC
d_call: .; j_call: TRBJ2-7; clone_size: once; v_call: TRBV7-8; cdr3_aa: CASGGGYEQYF; cdr3_nt: TGTGCCAGCGGGGGCGGCTACGAGCAGTACTTC
d_call: .; j_call: TRBJ2-2; clone_size: .; v_call: TRBV27; cdr3_aa: CASSPISGELFF; cdr3_nt: TGTGCCAGCAGTCCAATATCCGGGGAGCTGTTTTTT
d_call: TRBD1; j_call: TRBJ1-2; clone_size: few; v_call: TRBV27; cdr3_aa: CASLDRVEGYTF; cdr3_nt: TGTGCCAGTCTTGACAGGGTAGAAGGCTACACCTTC